This T cell receptor beta chain comes out of a study of sequential checkpoint blockade in melanoma. Study as a whole: Randomization was 1:1 between first-line nivolumab→ipilimumab and ipilimumab→nivolumab.

Sequencing used immunoSEQ multiplex PCR; TCRdb keeps in-frame clones, though not all of them. Among approximately 21,000 clones, roughly four fifths were seen once, and the ten largest hold 11%. The treatment denotes: randomized to nivolumab then ipilimumab (arm A) or the reverse (arm B). Live CD3+CD8+ CD19− CD56− cells were sorted from PBMCs. The CDR3 sequence is 15 residues long. V gave up 7 bases and J gave up 4 bases; unmatched junction bases: 12. CDR1 and CDR2 (germline): MDHEN, SYDVKM. This chain joins TRBV28 and TRBJ2-7; TRBD2 agrees at 8 bases. Sample: CD8+ T cells sorted from blood (inferred from file names), taken from a patient given nivolumab and ipilimumab in sequence. The TCR originated in a human donor with melanoma. The CDR3 sequence is CASTPPLGGGYEQYF. The CDR3 DNA is TGTGCCAGCACCCCGCCCCTCGGGGGGGGGTACGAGCAGTACTTC.